The rows below give T cell receptor beta chains drawn from one sample of a study of T cell responses to AZD1222 COVID-19 vaccine. Sequencing used immunoSEQ multiplex PCR; TCRdb keeps in-frame clones, though not all of them. The table shows about 55,000 clones, with around nine tenths occurring only once. The starting material was peripheral blood, obtained on day 0 of AZD1222 vaccination. The receptor set was obtained from an adult in good health. CDR3s include the opening cysteine and the closing phenylalanine or tryptophan. D genes are given only for firm matches. Expanded clones are given a class, and other clones once, few, many or no size at all.

TGTGCCAGCAGCTTGGAGGGCAGAAACTCACCCCTCCACTTT	CASSLEGRNSPLHF	.	TRBV5-4	TRBJ1-6	.
TGTGCCAGCAGCTTAGGTTCGGACAGGGGAGAGACCCAGTACTTC	CASSLGSDRGETQYF	.	TRBV11-1	TRBJ2-5	TRBD1
TGTGCCAGCTCACTACGGACAGGGTTTCAGACTGAAGCTTTCTTT	CASSLRTGFQTEAFF	.	TRBV18	TRBJ1-1	TRBD1
TGTGCCAGCAGGCGCTACGAGCAGTACTTC	CASRRYEQYF	few	TRBV2	TRBJ2-7	.
TGCGCCAGCAGCCAAGTGGGACAGGGGGCCGGGGAGCTGTTTTTT	CASSQVGQGAGELFF	few	TRBV4-3	TRBJ2-2	TRBD1
TGTGCCAGCAGACGCGGGACAGGGGGTTACAATGAGCAGTTCTTC	CASRRGTGGYNEQFF	.	TRBV6-5	TRBJ2-1	TRBD1
TGTGCCAGCACCCCATGGGGACAGGGGAACACCGGGGAGCTGTTTTTT	CASTPWGQGNTGELFF	.	TRBV27	TRBJ2-2	TRBD1
TGTGCCAGCAGCTTAGAAGACAGGTCCGGGGAGCTGTTTTTT	CASSLEDRSGELFF	.	TRBV11-3	TRBJ2-2	.
TGTGCCAGCAGCCCCCGAGGGGCGGGGGCATACAATGAGCAGTTCTTC	CASSPRGAGAYNEQFF	.	TRBV9	TRBJ2-1	.
TGCGCCAGCAGTGCGTACTACCTCGGGGATACGCAGTATTTT	CASSAYYLGDTQYF	.	TRBV10-1	TRBJ2-3	.
TGTGCCAGCAGTTTCGCTCCTTCCAATGAGCAGTTCTTC	CASSFAPSNEQFF	.	TRBV27	TRBJ2-1	.
TGTGCCAGCAGAGTACAGGCCACTGAAGCTTTCTTT	CASRVQATEAFF	.	TRBV5-6	TRBJ1-1	.
TGTGCCAGCAGTCCACGGGACAGGGGAGGTAATTTGAACGAGCAGTACTTC	CASSPRDRGGNLNEQYF	.	TRBV28	TRBJ2-7	TRBD1
TGCGCCAGCAGCCAAGGGAGCAATAGCAATCAGCCCCAGCATTTT	CASSQGSNSNQPQHF	.	TRBV4-1	TRBJ1-5	.
TGTGCCAGCAGTCGAGGGGCGTGGGGCACAGATACGCAGTATTTT	CASSRGAWGTDTQYF	.	TRBV5-5	TRBJ2-3	.
TGTGCCAGCAGGGCAGGGGGATCTAATGAAAAACTGTTTTTT	CASRAGGSNEKLFF	.	TRBV6-5	TRBJ1-4	TRBD1
TGTGCCAGCCGAGAAGTTATGAACACTGAAGCTTTCTTT	CASREVMNTEAFF	.	TRBV27	TRBJ1-1	.
TGTGCCAGCAGTACGGCCCCAACCGGAGAGACCCAGTACTTC	CASSTAPTGETQYF	.	TRBV9	TRBJ2-5	.
TGTGCCAGCAGCAGGGGTGGCGGGGAGGACTCCTACGAGCAGTACTTC	CASSRGGGEDSYEQYF	.	TRBV5-4	TRBJ2-7	.
TGTGCCAGCACATTTCAACAGGTCGACTATGGCTACACCTTC	CASTFQQVDYGYTF	.	TRBV5-4	TRBJ1-2	.
TGTGCCAGCAGCTTATGGGGGGCCGATACGCAGTATTTT	CASSLWGADTQYF	.	TRBV7-6	TRBJ2-3	.
TGTGCCAGCAGCTTATATTTGTCTTCGGCGCAGTACTTC	CASSLYLSSAQYF	.	TRBV7-2	TRBJ2-7	.
TGTGCCAGCAGCGGAGGCAGCAACTATGGCTACACCTTC	CASSGGSNYGYTF	.	TRBV2	TRBJ1-2	.
TGTGCCAGCAGCCCTCAGGACACCGGGGTTCCCTCAAATGAGCAGTTCTTC	CASSPQDTGVPSNEQFF	.	TRBV7-3	TRBJ2-1	.
TGTGCCAGCAGTGAGTTGTCGGACAGTGAAGAGACCCAGTACTTC	CASSELSDSEETQYF	.	TRBV2	TRBJ2-5	.
TGCGCCAGCAGTGAGTCGACAGGGGGATACGAGCAGTACTTC	CASSESTGGYEQYF	.	TRBV10-1	TRBJ2-7	TRBD1
TGTGCCATCAGTGCGGACGGCACGAACACTGAAGCTTTCTTT	CAISADGTNTEAFF	.	TRBV10-3	TRBJ1-1	.
TGTGCCAGCTCCGGGCCCAACGCATACGAGCAGTACTTC	CASSGPNAYEQYF	.	TRBV2	TRBJ2-7	.
TGCGCCAGCAGCCCCGAAACCGACAGGGGGCAAGTACGCAATCAGCCCCAGCATTTT	CASSPETDRGQVRNQPQHF	.	TRBV4-1	TRBJ1-5	TRBD1
TGCGCCAGCAGCCGATACAGGGGTGCCGGGGAGCTGTTTTTT	CASSRYRGAGELFF	medium-sized	TRBV4-3	TRBJ2-2	TRBD1
TGTGCCAGTAGCCCCCGACAAGTCAATCAGCCCCAGCATTTT	CASSPRQVNQPQHF	.	TRBV19	TRBJ1-5	.
TGTGCCAGCAGTTTAGGGAGTGAGGGGAGGAACTACAATGAGCAGTTCTTC	CASSLGSEGRNYNEQFF	.	TRBV27	TRBJ2-1	.
TGTGCCAGCAGCCAAGATTGGGGCCACGGGGGACCTCGGATGGACGAGCAGTACTTC	CASSQDWGHGGPRMDEQYF	.	TRBV4-2	TRBJ2-7	.
TGTGCCAGCTCACCACGAGCTCTCCGAGGGGAGACCCAGTACTTC	CASSPRALRGETQYF	.	TRBV18	TRBJ2-5	.
TGTGCCAGCAGTGAAGCGCGTGGTGAAAAACTGTTTTTT	CASSEARGEKLFF	.	TRBV6-1	TRBJ1-4	.
TGTGCCAGCAGCCGGCGGACTAGCGGGAGCACAGATACGCAGTATTTT	CASSRRTSGSTDTQYF	.	TRBV3-1/TRBV3-2	TRBJ2-3	TRBD2
TGTGCCTGGACCCTATATGGCCGCACCGGGGAGCTGTTTTTT	CAWTLYGRTGELFF	.	TRBV30	TRBJ2-2	.
TGTGCCAGTAGTATTGGGCGGGGGGGCCGCAATGAGCAGTTCTTC	CASSIGRGGRNEQFF	.	TRBV19	TRBJ2-1	TRBD2
TGTGCCAGCACCGCTGAGGCGGTCTCCTACAATGAGCAGTTCTTC	CASTAEAVSYNEQFF	.	TRBV28	TRBJ2-1	.
TGCAGCGTTGAAAAACAGAGCTCTGGAAACACCATATATTTT	CSVEKQSSGNTIYF	.	TRBV29-1	TRBJ1-3	.
TGCGCCAGCAGCCAAGAGACTAGCGGGGGTTGGGCTGGGGCCAACGTCCTGACTTTC	CASSQETSGGWAGANVLTF	.	TRBV4-3	TRBJ2-6	TRBD2
TGTGCCAGTAGTATGGGCAGCGCCAACGAGCAGTACTTC	CASSMGSANEQYF	.	TRBV19	TRBJ2-7	.
TGTGCCAGCAGCCCCAGGGGTACTAATGAAAAACTGTTTTTT	CASSPRGTNEKLFF	.	TRBV7-2	TRBJ1-4	.
TGTGCCAGCAGTGAAATGGGGCGCTCCGAGTATGGCTACACCTTC	CASSEMGRSEYGYTF	.	TRBV6-1	TRBJ1-2	.
TGTGCCAGCAGTGATATTAGGCAGGGAGAGGACTACGAGCAGTACTTC	CASSDIRQGEDYEQYF	.	TRBV2	TRBJ2-7	.
TGTGCCAGCAGTTTTTCCAATGAGCAGTTCTTC	CASSFSNEQFF	.	TRBV12-3/TRBV12-4	TRBJ2-1	.
TGTGCCAGCAGCCCGTCCCGGGACAGGGGATGGGCGTATTTT	CASSPSRDRGWAYF	.	TRBV6-5	TRBJ2-3	TRBD1
TGCGCCAGCAGCTTAGATGCTAGCGTGGGCACAGATACGCAGTATTTT	CASSLDASVGTDTQYF	.	TRBV5-1	TRBJ2-3	.
TGCAGTGCTAGTCTCACGGGGTTGGGGGAGCAGTACTTC	CSASLTGLGEQYF	.	TRBV20-1	TRBJ2-7	.
TGTGCCAGCAGCAACAGGGCTCGCACTGAAGCTTTCTTT	CASSNRARTEAFF	.	TRBV7-2	TRBJ1-1	.
TGTGCCAGCAGCTTGGACAGGGATGGAAACACCATATATTTT	CASSLDRDGNTIYF	.	TRBV7-8	TRBJ1-3	TRBD1
TGCGCCAGCAGCCAAGCATTCGGGGGTTCCTCTGGGGCCAACGTCCTGACTTTC	CASSQAFGGSSGANVLTF	.	TRBV4-3	TRBJ2-6	.
TGTGCCAGCAGCGTAGAGTGGTACTTTACTAGCACAGATACGCAGTATTTT	CASSVEWYFTSTDTQYF	.	TRBV9	TRBJ2-3	.
TGCGCCAGCAGCTTGGGGGCGGGGTGGCAAGAGACCCAGTACTTC	CASSLGAGWQETQYF	.	TRBV5-1	TRBJ2-5	.
TGTGCCAGCTCACCACTGGGGGAGAACACTGAAGCTTTCTTT	CASSPLGENTEAFF	.	TRBV18	TRBJ1-1	.
TGTGCCAGCAGTAACGGGGGCGCTTTAGAGACCCAGTACTTC	CASSNGGALETQYF	.	TRBV7-3	TRBJ2-5	.
TGTGCCAGCTCCCCGACTAGCGGGGCAACCTACGAGCAGTACTTC	CASSPTSGATYEQYF	.	TRBV18	TRBJ2-7	TRBD2
TGTGCCAGCAGCCCAGAATACTATGGCTACACCTTC	CASSPEYYGYTF	.	TRBV6-5	TRBJ1-2	.
TGCGCCAGCAGCCCCAGGGGGGAATCATATGGCTACACCTTC	CASSPRGESYGYTF	.	TRBV5-1	TRBJ1-2	TRBD1